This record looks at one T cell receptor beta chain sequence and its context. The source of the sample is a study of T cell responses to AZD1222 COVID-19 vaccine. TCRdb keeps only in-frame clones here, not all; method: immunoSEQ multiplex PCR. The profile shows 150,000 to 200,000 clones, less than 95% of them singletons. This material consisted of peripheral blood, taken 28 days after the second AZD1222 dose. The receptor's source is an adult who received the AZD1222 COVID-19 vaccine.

CDR3 DNA: TGCGCCAGCAGCCAAGATAGGGCGGGGGGGGTGACAGATACGCAGTATTTT. Translating it yields CASSQDRAGGVTDTQYF. The chain combines TRBV4-1 with TRBJ2-3; 9 bases map to TRBD2. This CDR3 has 17 amino acids. Germline lookup yields CDR1 MGHRA and CDR2 YSYEKL. After removal of 0 bases from V and 3 bases from J, the junction contained 7 bases not matched to a gene.